This T cell receptor (beta chain) derives from a study of T cells expressing NK-cell markers. Study at large: Repertoire data for TCR beta were derived from sorted T cells (CD3+CD56+NKG2C+, CD3+CD56+NKG2C- and CD3+CD56-NKG2C+). Overall study results and limits: The study found dominant NKG2C+ clonotypes at roughly 1.0-7.5% of CD8+ T cells in about six donors.

On this clonotype: The antigen is undetermined.

UMIs were included in TCR beta cDNA generated by 5'RACE template switching. Reprocessing the 5' RACE reads, TCRdb reports a single entry for every CDR3 protein and omits DNA. The repertoire table contains about 300,000 distinct CDR3 sequences. CDR3 length: 19 amino acids. Germline values: CDR1 SGHVS, CDR2 FNYEAQ. The clonotype originates from a woman between 18 and 70 years old in good health. The chain uses TRBV7-6 and TRBJ2-2; the TCRdb call, TRBD1, lacks DNA for checking. Input material: blood T cells: a sorted CD56 or NKG2C T cell subset, CD4+ or CD8+ T cells, or bulk PBMC T cells (not recorded which). This CDR3 reads CASSLALREGRRGTGELFF.